What follows are 30 T cell receptor beta chains derived from one specimen sequenced in a study of identical twins. MiXCR, run by TCRdb on the 5' RACE reads, gives a single entry per CDR3 protein. The table lists around 1.7 million distinct CDR3 sequences, about 31% of them singletons. The sequenced material came from cord blood. Every receptor here comes from a newborn girl in good health.

This clonotype was found many times. The chain has TRBV10-3 and TRBJ2-7, with 11 bases identical to TRBD2. This CDR3 contains 14 residues. After removal of 8 bases from V and 0 bases from J, the junction contained 3 bases not matched to a gene. Germline V gives CDR1 ENHRY, CDR2 SYGVKD. CDR3 amino acids: CAILAGGFSYEQYF. For the CDR3, the DNA is TGTGCCATCCTAGCGGGAGGCTTCTCCTACGAGCAGTACTTC.

The table lists this clonotype with a few counts. The V and J genes are TRBV24-1 and TRBJ2-1; 9 nucleotides align to TRBD2. The V gene end was trimmed by 4 bases and the J gene end by 1 base; junction bases not matched to a gene: 4. The CDR3 consists of 16 residues. Germline assignment: CDR1 KGHDR and CDR2 SFDVKD. CDR3 bases: TGTGCCACCAGTGAGAAGCGGGGGGCTTCCTACAATGAGCAGTTCTTC. It is translated as CATSEKRGASYNEQFF.

The chain couples TRBV20-1 to TRBJ1-2; D unresolved. Germline V gene sequence: CDR1 DFQATT, CDR2 SNEGSKA (reference sequence). Trimming cost V 6 bases and J 4 bases, with 15 bases left between them. The CDR3 sequence is 13 residues long. The CDR3: CSALDPSSYGYTF. DNA for the CDR3: TGCAGTGCCCTTGACCCGAGTTCCTATGGCTACACCTTC.

The chain carries TRBV29-1 and TRBJ1-1; a possible D gene is TRBD1 (5 bases). The length of the CDR3 is 13 residues. Germline V gives CDR1 SQVTM, CDR2 ANQGSEA. V gave up 2 bases and J gave up 6 bases, with 13 bases separating them. In nucleotides, the CDR3 is TGCAGCGTTGAAAGGGGTGGGGCCCCTGAAGCTTTCTTT. This encodes CSVERGGAPEAFF.

The V and J genes are TRBV20-1 and TRBJ1-5; D unresolved. This CDR3 contains 15 residues. Germline V gives CDR1 DFQATT, CDR2 SNEGSKA (reference sequence). V was shortened by 1 base and J by 5 bases, with 15 bases between the two germline ends. CDR3 DNA sequence: TGCAGTGCTAGAGGGGGTGGAGGGATAGATCAGCCCCAGCATTTT. Residues: CSARGGGGIDQPQHF.

This clonotype was detected a few times. V usage is TRBV20-1 and J usage is TRBJ1-2; TRBD1 aligns across 9 bases. The CDR3 sequence is 14 residues long. The germline CDR1 and CDR2 sequences are DFQATT and SNEGSKA (reference sequence). The V segment lost 3 bases and the J segment 4 bases; nucleotides outside the gene matches: 6. The CDR3 bases are TGCAGTGCTAGCCGACAGGGGGGCGGCTATGGCTACACCTTC. Amino acid sequence: CSASRQGGGYGYTF.

This clonotype showed up just once. V usage is TRBV11-2 and J usage is TRBJ1-2; D gene ambiguous. CDR3 size: 14 residues. V dropped 2 bases and J dropped 6 bases, with 13 bases sitting between them. Germline CDR1 reads SGHAT; CDR2 reads FQNNGV. The CDR3 bases are TGTGCCAGCAGCTTAAGTCAACGAAGGAATGGCTACACCTTC. It encodes CASSLSQRRNGYTF.

V and J are TRBV27 and TRBJ2-7; D is perhaps TRBD2 (6 bases). The CDR3 is made up of 16 amino acids. Germline CDR1 MNHEY, CDR2 SMNVEV (reference sequence). The V and J ends lost 0 bases and 3 bases respectively, with 15 bases between them. The CDR3 DNA sequence: TGTGCCAGCAGTTTATCCGCTAGCGTCGCACTCTACGAGCAGTACTTC. Protein: CASSLSASVALYEQYF.

V gene TRBV6-6 combines with J gene TRBJ2-3; maybe TRBD2 (5 bases). Germline CDR1 reads MNHNY; CDR2 reads SVGAGI (reference sequence). The ends were cut back, 6 bases at V and 1 base at J, with 8 bases in the middle. The CDR3 runs 13 residues. The CDR3 sequence is CASREVGTDTQYF. CDR3 bases: TGTGCCAGCAGGGAGGTAGGCACAGATACGCAGTATTTT.

In this sample, this clonotype turned up many times. V usage is TRBV6-2 or TRBV6-3 and J usage is TRBJ2-1, with 7 positions matching TRBD1. Trimming cost V 5 bases and J 0 bases; bases outside gene matches: 4. The length of the CDR3 is 15 residues. Germline loops: CDR1 MNHEY, CDR2 SVGEGT. CDR3 in amino acids: CASSPRGISYNEQFF. The DNA for the CDR3 is TGTGCCAGCAGTCCCAGGGGGATCTCCTACAATGAGCAGTTCTTC.

This clonotype was recorded a few times. The genes are TRBV6-6 and TRBJ1-4; maybe TRBD1 (5 bases). The length of the CDR3 is 14 residues. Trimming stripped 6 bases from V and 4 bases from J, with 12 bases between. Germline-derived CDR1 and CDR2 are MNHNY and SVGAGI (reference sequence). CDR3 DNA sequence: TGTGCCAGCAGCCTTATACAGGATAATGAAAAACTGTTTTTT. Translation gives CASSLIQDNEKLFF.

The chain joins TRBV4-2 to TRBJ2-5, with D possibly called TRBD1 or TRBD2 (6 bases each). The CDR3 consists of 16 residues. V dropped 0 bases and J dropped 11 bases, with 22 bases sitting between them. Germline CDR1 is LGHNA and CDR2 is YNFKEQ. The CDR3 DNA is TGTGCCAGCAGCCAAGATCTTGGAGGGGGGTGGAATGAGCAGTACTTC. Amino acids: CASSQDLGGGWNEQYF.

Points on this clonotype: Relative to the germline gene, one junction end is altered; a read error may explain this. This rearrangement joins TRBV6-5 to TRBJ2-7, with D perhaps matching TRBD1 or TRBD2 (5 bases each). The better agreement between TRBJ2-5 and the DNA end casts doubt on the J call. There are 14 residues in the CDR3. Germline V lookup: CDR1 MNHEY, CDR2 SVGAGI. The DNA for the CDR3 is TGTGCCGGCAGTTGGCAGCAGGGAGTGGAGACCCAGTACTTC. Translated: CAGSWQQGVETQYF.

This clonotype was detected only a few times. The chain recombines TRBV5-6 with TRBJ1-2; no reliable D call. The V and J ends lost 0 bases and 4 bases respectively, with 7 bases between them. CDR1 and CDR2 from the germline V gene are SGHDT and YYEEEE. This CDR3 comprises 13 residues. The CDR3 spells CASSLDSVYGYTF. The CDR3 DNA reads as TGTGCCAGCAGCTTGGACTCAGTCTATGGCTACACCTTC.

This chain connects TRBV20-1 to TRBJ2-2; no definite D call. This CDR3 is built from 11 residues. Trimming shortened V by 3 bases and J by 6 bases, and 5 bases separated the two germline ends. The germline CDR1 and CDR2 sequences are DFQATT and SNEGSKA (reference sequence). Here the CDR3 DNA reads TGCAGTGCTAGTTCGCCCGGGGAGCTGTTTTTT. It translates to CSASSPGELFF.

This clonotype has more than one count but fewer than ten. The chain uses TRBV6-7 and TRBJ1-6, with a possible D match to TRBD1 (6 bases). TRBV6-7 is marked as an open reading frame, function uncertain. CDR3 length: 17 amino acids. V was pared by 0 bases and J by 4 bases, with 13 bases between. The CDR3 DNA reads TGTGCCAGCAGTTACTCCGGCAGGGGATGGTATAATTCACCCCTCCACTTT. It yields the protein CASSYSGRGWYNSPLHF.

The V and J genes are TRBV5-1 and TRBJ2-1; 9 nucleotides agree with TRBD1. The CDR3 has 16 residues. Per the germline V gene, CDR1 is SGHRS and CDR2 is YFSETQ. Trimming cost V 4 bases and J 7 bases; bases outside gene matches: 12. The chain's CDR3 is CASSQRGDRVRNEQFF. The CDR3 DNA sequence: TGCGCCAGCAGCCAGCGCGGGGACAGGGTGAGGAATGAGCAGTTCTTC.

There are a few counts of this clonotype. V usage is TRBV7-2 and J usage is TRBJ2-4, with a possible D match to TRBD2 (5 bases). The J call may not be correct, given that the DNA end is closer to TRBJ2-7. The CDR3 contains 14 residues. Germline assignment: CDR1 SGHTA and CDR2 FQGNSA. For the CDR3, the DNA is TGTGCCAGCAGCTTGGTTGGAGGCTCGGACGAGCAGTACTTC. Its translation: CASSLVGGSDEQYF.

This clonotype occurred a few times. This chain connects TRBV12-3 or TRBV12-4 to TRBJ2-3; maybe TRBD1 (5 bases). V lost 2 bases and J lost 5, with 11 bases in between. The CDR3 has 14 amino acids. The CDR3, as DNA: TGTGCCAGCAGTTTACGAGACAGCTTAGATACGCAGTATTTT. This gives the protein CASSLRDSLDTQYF.

The CDR3 DNA reads TGCAGTGCCAGTCCAGGACTGCCCTACGAGCAGTACTTC. Its protein is CSASPGLPYEQYF. The chain recombines TRBV20-1 with TRBJ2-7; a weak D match, TRBD2 (5 bases). Germline V gene lookup returns CDR1 DFQATT and CDR2 SNEGSKA (reference sequence). V was shortened by 6 bases and J by 2 bases, with 14 bases between the two germline ends. This CDR3 contains 13 residues.

This clonotype was detected a few times. The J gene is TRBJ2-1, the V gene TRBV12-3 or TRBV12-4; 8 bases agree with TRBD2. This CDR3 region has 15 residues. Unmatched junction bases numbered 8, after V lost 10 bases and J lost 0 bases. The CDR3 protein is CATHSGTSSYNEQFF. The DNA of the CDR3 is TGTGCCACCCACAGCGGGACTAGCTCCTACAATGAGCAGTTCTTC.

V is TRBV4-2 and J is TRBJ2-4, with TRBD2 as a possible D gene (5 bases). The DNA end favors TRBJ2-7, so the J call may be wrong. Germline CDR1 and CDR2: LGHNA and YNFKEQ. CDR3 length: 20 amino acids. The CDR3 spells CASSQDVQAIQPLRGYEQYF. CDR3 DNA sequence: TGTGCCAGCAGCCAAGATGTTCAGGCGATTCAGCCACTACGGGGCTACGAGCAGTACTTC.

In its sample, this clonotype was seen many times. The V gene is TRBV24-1, the J gene TRBJ2-3; D unresolved. Trimming pared 1 base from V and 0 bases from J, leaving 7 bases between. The CDR3 spans 15 residues. From germline, CDR1 is KGHDR and CDR2 SFDVKD. CDR3 sequence: CATSDFGGSTDTQYF. CDR3 DNA: TGTGCCACCAGTGATTTTGGCGGAAGCACAGATACGCAGTATTTT.

Turning to this clonotype: At one end the junction does not follow the germline gene, possibly because of a read error. The genes are TRBV5-1 and TRBJ2-2, with TRBD1 matching over 8 bases. CDR3 length equals 15 residues. Per the germline V gene, CDR1 is SGHRS and CDR2 is YFSETQ. CDR3 sequence: CVSSLAGTGTGELFF. The CDR3 DNA is TGCGTCAGCAGCTTGGCCGGGACAGGCACCGGGGAGCTGTTTTTT.

The chain couples TRBV9 to TRBJ1-2; D call uncertain. This CDR3 contains 13 residues. The ends were cut back, 0 bases at V and 7 bases at J, with 10 bases in the middle. From germline, CDR1 is SGDLS and CDR2 YYNGEE. The CDR3 coding sequence is TGTGCCAGCAGCGTAGGACCCGGTGGTGGCTACACCTTC. It specifies CASSVGPGGGYTF.

In regard to this clonotype: Compared with germline, one end of the junction differs, possibly owing to a read error. The chain couples TRBV27 to TRBJ2-3; D remains ambiguous. This CDR3 comprises 11 residues. Germline CDR1 MNHEY, CDR2 SMNVEV (reference sequence). CDR3 sequence reads: CTSRLLDTQYF. The DNA of the CDR3 is TGTACCAGCCGATTATTAGATACGCAGTATTTT.

J is TRBJ2-3 and V is TRBV11-2; D gene ambiguous. Trimming took off 8 bases at V and 1 base at J, with 10 bases between the two ends. CDR1 and CDR2 (germline): SGHAT, FQNNGV. The CDR3 spans 13 residues. The CDR3 region is CASLTQGTDTQYF. CDR3 bases: TGTGCCAGCCTAACTCAGGGCACAGATACGCAGTATTTT.

Note on this clonotype: Since a much larger clone is just one base distant, this may be a read error. The chain uses TRBV5-1 and TRBJ1-2; 10 positions agree with TRBD1. The J segment lost 6 bases and the V segment lost 4 bases, leaving 6 bases of the junction unmatched. The CDR3 sequence is 14 residues long. Germline CDR1 is SGHRS and CDR2 is YFSETQ. This CDR3 is CASSPGQGLNGYTF. The CDR3 nucleotides read TGCGCCAGCAGCCCGGGACAGGGGCTCAATGGCTACACCTTC.

The chain carries TRBV3-1 and TRBJ2-7; 7 nucleotides line up with TRBD2. Trimming took 1 base from V and 1 from J; bases not matched to a gene: 7. From germline, CDR1 is LGHDT and CDR2 YNNKEL (reference sequence). This CDR3 contains 16 residues. DNA of the CDR3: TGTGCCAGCAGCCAAGCTGGCGGGAGCGGGTCCTACGAGCAGTACTTC. The encoded protein is CASSQAGGSGSYEQYF.

This clonotype has just a few counts. The chain joins TRBV28 to TRBJ1-2; D ambiguous. Germline V gene data show CDR1 as MDHEN and CDR2 as SYDVKM. The V end lost 7 bases, the J end lost 5 bases, and 17 bases lay between the germline ends. The CDR3 consists of 14 residues. The CDR3 region is CASIPRNSPYGYTF. CDR3 nucleotide sequence: TGTGCCAGCATCCCTCGGAACAGTCCTTATGGCTACACCTTC.